The entry that follows covers one T cell receptor (beta chain) sequence. Its matching antigen is unknown. These data are taken from a study of CD8+CD57+ T cells in acquired aplastic anemia. Study details: Isolated CD4+ and CD8+ cells, once sorted, yielded DNA averaging about 3.4 ug.

General observations from the study: Levels of CD8+ Simpson's diversity were not significantly distinct in patients versus controls. Overlapping CD8+ CDR3 repertoires of patients and controls contained nearly 30 shared sequences.

Template material for TCR beta VDJ and CDR3 profiling consisted of genomic DNA. TCRdb passed the reads through MiXCR, listing each CDR3 protein once. The sample records about 80,000 distinct CDR3 sequences, approximately 46% being singletons. This TCR came from a human donor in good health, serving as a control. Sequenced material: sorted CD4+, CD8+, or CD8+CD57+ T cells (not recorded which) from PBMCs.

The CDR3 DNA reads TGTGCCAGCAGTCAGCGGTCTAGCAATCAGCCCCAGCATTTT. It encodes CASSQRSSNQPQHF. The J gene is TRBJ1-5, the V gene TRBV6-1; D gene unclear. V lost 5 bases and J 0 bases, leaving 8 bases between the germline ends. The CDR3 is 14 amino acids. Germline V gene lookup returns CDR1 MNHNS and CDR2 SASEGT.